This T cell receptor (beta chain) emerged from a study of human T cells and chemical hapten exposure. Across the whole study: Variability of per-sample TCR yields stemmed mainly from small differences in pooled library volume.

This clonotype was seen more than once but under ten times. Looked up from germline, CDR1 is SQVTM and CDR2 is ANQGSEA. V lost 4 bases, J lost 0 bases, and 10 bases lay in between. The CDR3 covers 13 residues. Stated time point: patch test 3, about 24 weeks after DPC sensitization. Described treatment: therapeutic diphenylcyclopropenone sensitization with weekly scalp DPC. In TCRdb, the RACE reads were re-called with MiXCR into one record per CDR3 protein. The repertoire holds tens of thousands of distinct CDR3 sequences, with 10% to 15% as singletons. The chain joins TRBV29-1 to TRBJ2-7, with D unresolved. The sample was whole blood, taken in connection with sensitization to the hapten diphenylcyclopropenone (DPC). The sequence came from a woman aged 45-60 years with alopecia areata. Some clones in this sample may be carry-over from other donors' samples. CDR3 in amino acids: CSVGQESSYEQYF. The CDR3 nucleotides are TGCAGCGTTGGGCAGGAGAGCTCCTACGAGCAGTACTTC.